What follows are 29 T cell receptor beta chains derived from one specimen sequenced in a study of T cells in tumors after PD-1 blockade. The repertoire was sequenced with immunoSEQ multiplex PCR; TCRdb's copy has only in-frame clones and lacks some. There are over 10,000 clones in the sample; roughly three fifths occur only once, and roughly 15% lies in the top ten. This specimen consisted of tumor tissue, obtained before anti-PD-1 treatment. Receptors originate from a human donor with basal cell carcinoma.

This clone has only a few counts. V gene TRBV24-1 combines with J gene TRBJ1-3; 8 bases agree with TRBD1. The length of the CDR3 is 17 residues. Germline V gene sequence: CDR1 KGHDR, CDR2 SFDVKD. V dropped 8 bases and J dropped 0; count of bases not matched to a gene: 11. As DNA, the CDR3 is TGTGCCACCAACGAAAATAGACAGGGGCACTCTGGAAACACCATATATTTT. This codes for CATNENRQGHSGNTIYF.

This clone was seen only once. The rearrangement links TRBV4-3 to TRBJ2-1, with 7 bases matching TRBD2. Germline CDR1 reads LGHNA; CDR2 reads YSLEER. J was trimmed by 15 bases and V by 3 bases; bases with no gene match: 11. The CDR3 contains 13 residues. CDR3 in DNA: TGCGCCAGCAGCCACGTAAGGGGAGGGTTGCGGTTCTTC. Translated, it gives CASSHVRGGLRFF.

This clone was seen a few times. The rearrangement uses TRBV6-2 or TRBV6-3 and TRBJ2-7, with TRBD1 identical over 9 bases. Germline V gene sequence: CDR1 MNHEY, CDR2 SVGEGT. The ends lost 4 bases at V and 5 bases at J; junction bases unmatched: 9. CDR3 length equals 15 residues. The CDR3: CASSSLGQGANEQYF. CDR3 DNA: TGTGCCAGCAGTTCCTTGGGACAGGGAGCCAACGAGCAGTACTTC.

This chain links TRBV6-5 with TRBJ1-2; 7 nucleotides match TRBD1. J lost 4 bases, V lost 2 bases, and 4 bases had no gene match. This CDR3 is 14 amino acids long. Germline V gene data show CDR1 as MNHEY and CDR2 as SVGAGI. CDR3: CASSYGPGGYGYTF. The CDR3 bases are TGTGCCAGCAGTTACGGTCCAGGGGGCTATGGCTACACCTTC.

CDR3 sequence (DNA): TGTGCCAGCAGCCTAGCGGGGGGGCTCGGGGAGCTGTTTTTT. Its translation is CASSLAGGLGELFF. The rearrangement uses TRBV2 and TRBJ2-2, with 12 bases aligning to TRBD2. The length of the CDR3 is 14 residues. V was pared by 6 bases and J by 7 bases, with 3 bases of the junction left unmatched. CDR1 is SNHLY and CDR2 is FYNNEI in the germline V gene.

A remark on this clone: Compared with germline, one end of the junction differs, possibly owing to a read error. This rearrangement joins TRBV7-8 to TRBJ2-1; 8 nucleotides align to TRBD2. The germline V gene has CDR1 SGHVS and CDR2 FQNEAQ. The CDR3 contains 13 residues. CDR3 sequence (DNA): TGTGCCAGCAGATTAGCGGGGACGAATGAGCAGTTCTTC. Residues: CASRLAGTNEQFF.

This clone was counted between two and nine times. The chain couples TRBV27 to TRBJ1-4; 9 positions match TRBD1. The CDR3 is 16 amino acids. Germline CDR1 and CDR2: MNHEY and SMNVEV (reference sequence). Trimming at V came to 6 bases and at J to 8 bases, leaving 13 bases not matched to a gene. CDR3 amino acids: CASSSLRDRVSEKLFF. DNA for the CDR3: TGTGCCAGCAGCTCCCTCCGGGACAGGGTTTCGGAAAAACTGTTTTTT.

V gene TRBV7-6 combines with J gene TRBJ2-6; 8 nucleotides align to TRBD2. The V segment lost 4 bases and the J segment 0 bases; nucleotides outside the gene matches: 2. Germline loops: CDR1 SGHVS, CDR2 FNYEAQ. This CDR3 region has 16 residues. CDR3 DNA: TGTGCCAGCAGCTCGGGAGGGTTCTCTGGGGCCAACGTCCTGACTTTC. It translates to CASSSGGFSGANVLTF.

This clone was observed a handful of times. This chain uses TRBV2 with TRBJ1-5, with D possibly TRBD1 on 6 matching bases. CDR3 length equals 15 residues. Deletions cut 6 bases from V and 2 bases from J, with 14 bases between. Germline loops: CDR1 SNHLY, CDR2 FYNNEI. The CDR3 region is CASSAGRGGNQPQHF. CDR3 in DNA: TGTGCCAGCAGCGCCGGGAGGGGGGGCAATCAGCCCCAGCATTTT.

This clone was seen just once. The genes are TRBV6-6 and TRBJ2-5; a weak D match, TRBD2 (7 bases). Trimming stripped 5 bases from V and 3 bases from J, with 10 bases between. The CDR3 is made up of 13 amino acids. Germline V gene sequence: CDR1 MNHNY, CDR2 SVGAGI (reference sequence). The CDR3 is CASSGGAKETQYF. CDR3 bases: TGTGCCAGCAGTGGGGGGGCAAAAGAGACCCAGTACTTC.

This chain links TRBV7-3 with TRBJ1-3, with D perhaps matching TRBD1 (5 bases). V lost 5 bases and J 0 bases, leaving 20 bases between the germline ends. The CDR3 extends over 18 amino acids. Looked up from germline, CDR1 is SGHTA and CDR2 is FQGTGA. The CDR3 bases are TGTGCCAGCAGCCTCAATCCGCAGGGACCCGTCTCTGGAAACACCATATATTTT. Encoded protein: CASSLNPQGPVSGNTIYF.

The J gene is TRBJ1-3, the V gene TRBV9; maybe TRBD1 (5 bases). The CDR3 length is 15 residues. Germline values: CDR1 SGDLS, CDR2 YYNGEE. The germline V and J ends were trimmed by 4 bases and 3 bases, with 14 bases remaining between them. Here the CDR3 DNA reads TGTGCCAGCAGCCTCCGGGGGGGAGGTGGAAACACCATATATTTT. Its translation: CASSLRGGGGNTIYF.

V is TRBV7-9 and J is TRBJ1-3; D unresolved. The CDR3 extends over 13 amino acids. CDR1 is SEHNR and CDR2 is FQNEAQ in the germline V gene (reference sequence). Trimming removed 1 base at V and 6 bases at J, with 7 bases between. CDR3 sequence: CASSLGPINTIYF. The CDR3 DNA reads as TGTGCCAGCAGCTTAGGTCCGATAAACACCATATATTTT.

The chain is built from TRBV7-9 and TRBJ1-1; D is perhaps TRBD1 (5 bases). Looked up from germline, CDR1 is SEHNR and CDR2 is FQNEAQ (reference sequence). V lost 6 bases and J lost 8, with 16 bases in between. The CDR3 runs 13 residues. The CDR3 is CASSQMGPAEAFF. CDR3 in DNA: TGTGCCAGCAGTCAAATGGGACCAGCGGAAGCTTTCTTT.

The rearrangement links TRBV9 to TRBJ2-5; 13 bases are shared with TRBD2. CDR1 and CDR2 from the germline V gene are SGDLS and YYNGEE. After removal of 4 bases from V and 2 bases from J, the junction contained 8 bases not matched to a gene. The CDR3 has 17 residues. CDR3 nucleotide sequence: TGTGCCAGCAGCCCTTACCGGACTAGCGGGAGACAAGAGACCCAGTACTTC. Its protein product is CASSPYRTSGRQETQYF.

The chain links TRBV29-1 to TRBJ1-1, with D possibly TRBD1 on 5 matching bases. Germline values: CDR1 SQVTM, CDR2 ANQGSEA. Trimming took 7 bases from V and 6 from J, leaving 21 bases between them. This CDR3 has 14 residues. The chain's CDR3 is CSGAGGGSVAEAFF. CDR3 bases: TGCAGCGGCGCCGGGGGGGGGTCAGTGGCTGAAGCTTTCTTT.

This rearrangement joins TRBV20-1 to TRBJ2-2; D ambiguous. Germline CDR1 DFQATT, CDR2 SNEGSKA (reference sequence). Trimming cost V 5 bases and J 5 bases, with 6 bases left between them. The CDR3 consists of 11 residues. This CDR3 is CSAHETGELFF. CDR3 sequence (DNA): TGCAGTGCTCACGAGACCGGGGAGCTGTTTTTT.

By its share, this clone is medium-sized. The chain employs TRBV29-1 and TRBJ1-2; TRBD1 matches 10 bases. V gave up 5 bases and J gave up 4 bases; unmatched junction bases: 4. From germline, CDR1 is SQVTM and CDR2 ANQGSEA. The CDR3 extends over 13 amino acids. As DNA, the CDR3 is TGCAGCGTTCCCGGACAGGGGGTCTATGGCTACACCTTC. This encodes CSVPGQGVYGYTF.

In its sample, this clone is medium-sized. The chain carries TRBV19 and TRBJ2-2; 10 bases line up with TRBD1. The CDR3 covers 16 residues. Germline V gene lookup returns CDR1 LNHDA and CDR2 SQIVND (reference sequence). After removal of 5 bases from V and 6 bases from J, the junction contained 9 bases not matched to a gene. The CDR3 protein is CASSDTGTGDPGELFF. CDR3 sequence (DNA): TGTGCCAGTAGTGATACCGGGACAGGGGATCCCGGGGAGCTGTTTTTT. Combining the CDR3 with reference TRBV19 and TRBJ2-2 gives the whole variable domain DGGITQSPKYLFRKEGQNVTLSCEQNLNHDAMYWYRQDPGQGLRLIYYSQIVNDFQKGDIAEGYSVSREKKESFPLTVTSAQKNPTAFYLCASSDTGTGDPGELFFGEGSRLTVL.

This chain uses TRBV4-2 with TRBJ2-1; no reliable D call. Germline CDR1 and CDR2: LGHNA and YNFKEQ. The CDR3 totals 14 residues. V shed 5 bases and J shed 9 bases, with 17 bases lying between them. The CDR3 DNA sequence: TGTGCCAGCAGCGCCACCGAGACCTCCGGTGAGCAGTTCTTC. Translation gives CASSATETSGEQFF.

The chain is built from TRBV13 and TRBJ2-1; D possibly corresponds to TRBD2 (6 bases). Trimming took 10 bases from V and 4 from J, leaving 20 bases between them. Looked up from germline, CDR1 is PRHDT and CDR2 is FYEKMQ (reference sequence). The CDR3 sequence is 15 residues long. CDR3 amino acids: CATSWVGTSYNEQFF. In nucleotides, the CDR3 is TGTGCCACCTCATGGGTAGGGACTTCATACAATGAGCAGTTCTTC.

This rearrangement joins TRBV6-1 to TRBJ1-4; TRBD1 is a possible D gene (5 bases). The CDR3 has 15 amino acids. Germline assignment: CDR1 MNHNS and CDR2 SASEGT. Trimming stripped 3 bases from V and 8 bases from J, with 16 bases between. In DNA, the CDR3 is TGTGCCAGCAGTGACGGGACTCCGTTTAACGAAAAACTGTTTTTT. Translating it yields CASSDGTPFNEKLFF.

V usage is TRBV27 and J usage is TRBJ2-3, with TRBD2 as a possible D gene (5 bases). From germline, CDR1 is MNHEY and CDR2 SMNVEV (reference sequence). The CDR3 extends over 14 amino acids. The ends were cut back, 8 bases at V and 3 bases at J, with 15 bases in the middle. In DNA, the CDR3 is TGTGCCAGCCGGGGAGCAGTTTTGACAGATACGCAGTATTTT. This translates into CASRGAVLTDTQYF.

The chain couples TRBV2 to TRBJ2-1; perhaps TRBD2 as D (5 bases). The CDR3 spans 14 residues. The germline V gene encodes CDR1 SNHLY and CDR2 FYNNEI. V lost 7 bases, J lost 8 bases, and 18 bases lay in between. The CDR3 bases are TGTGCCAGCATAACCACTGGTGGAGGTGATGAGCAGTTCTTC. This encodes CASITTGGGDEQFF.

This clone was observed a handful of times. CDR3 sequence: CASSFQGGTEAFF. The CDR3 coding sequence is TGTGCCAGCAGTTTCCAGGGGGGCACTGAAGCTTTCTTT. This sequence joins TRBV28 and TRBJ1-1, with 7 bases identical to TRBD1. The CDR3 is made up of 13 amino acids. In germline, CDR1 is MDHEN, CDR2 SYDVKM. J lost 4 bases, V lost 3 bases, and 2 bases had no gene match.

In this sample, this clone turned up a few times. The chain has TRBV3-1 (or the pseudogene TRBV3-2) and TRBJ1-1; D may be TRBD1 (6 bases). Germline values: CDR1 LGHDT, CDR2 YNNKEL (reference sequence). CDR3 size: 18 residues. V lost 3 bases, J lost 4 bases, and 24 bases lay in between. The CDR3 bases are TGTGCCAGCAGCCACTGTGAGGGGACACCCCTCGGGGGCACTGAAGCTTTCTTT. It translates to CASSHCEGTPLGGTEAFF.

This clone occurred a few times. CDR3 nucleotides: TGTGCCAGCAGTGAAGGGGCAGGGCAGGGAGAGACCCAGTACTTC. Its translation is CASSEGAGQGETQYF. The chain recombines TRBV6-1 with TRBJ2-5; possible D gene TRBD1, 5 bases. The germline CDR1 and CDR2 sequences are MNHNS and SASEGT. There are 15 residues in the CDR3. Trimming cost V 1 base and J 4 bases, with 13 bases left between them.

V is TRBV6-5 and J is TRBJ2-7; TRBD1 agrees at 8 bases. J gave up 3 bases and V 6 bases, and 10 bases lay outside the gene matches. The CDR3 is 15 residues long. Germline CDR1 reads MNHEY; CDR2 reads SVGAGI. This chain's CDR3 is CASSWAGQGIYEQYF. In DNA, the CDR3 is TGTGCCAGCAGCTGGGCCGGACAGGGCATCTACGAGCAGTACTTC.

V usage is TRBV7-6 and J usage is TRBJ1-3, with TRBD1 matching over 8 bases. V shed 1 base, J shed 4 bases, and the junction held 3 bases outside the gene matches. This CDR3 comprises 15 residues. Per germline, CDR1 SGHVS and CDR2 FNYEAQ. CDR3 residues: CASSLGQGAGNTIYF. The CDR3, as DNA: TGTGCCAGCAGCTTAGGGCAGGGGGCCGGAAACACCATATATTTT.